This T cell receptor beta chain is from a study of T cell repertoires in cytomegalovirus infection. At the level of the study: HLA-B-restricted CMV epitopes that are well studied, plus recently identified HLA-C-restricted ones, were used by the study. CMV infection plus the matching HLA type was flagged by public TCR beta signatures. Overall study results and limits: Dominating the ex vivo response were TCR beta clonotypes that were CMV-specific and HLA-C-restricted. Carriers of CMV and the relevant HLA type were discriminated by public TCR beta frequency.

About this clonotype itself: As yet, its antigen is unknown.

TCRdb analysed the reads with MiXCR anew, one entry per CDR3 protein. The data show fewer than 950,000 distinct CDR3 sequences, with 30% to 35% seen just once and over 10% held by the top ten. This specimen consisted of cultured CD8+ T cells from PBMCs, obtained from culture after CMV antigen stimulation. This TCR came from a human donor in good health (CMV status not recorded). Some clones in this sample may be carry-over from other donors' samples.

As DNA, the CDR3 is TGTGCCAGCAGACACAGGGGGAATAGCAATCAGCCCCAGCATTTT. This sequence encodes CASRHRGNSNQPQHF. The chain links TRBV27 to TRBJ1-5; 8 bases are a match to TRBD1. Germline CDR1 reads MNHEY; CDR2 reads SMNVEV (reference sequence). With V trimmed by 6 bases and J by 0 bases, 4 bases remained unmatched. CDR3 length equals 15 residues.